This T cell receptor (beta chain) was observed in a study of shared clonotypes between healthy human individuals. Study-wide findings and caveats: Across a handful of donors, naive CD4 shared around 5%, naive CD8 more than 3%, memory CD4 more than 2%, memory CD8 roughly 0.37%. Naive subsets generally exceeded memory subsets in estimated richness. Some clonotypes were shared by all four sorted-subset donors, while others were not shared. The non-shared ones had lower generation probabilities than the shared ones.

Note on this clone: Its matching antigen is unknown.

Clones were read by immunoSEQ multiplex PCR, and TCRdb kept only the in-frame ones, dropping some. Of 950,000 to 1,200,000 clones detected, around 77% appear once; the ten largest clones hold 0.89%. The sample comprised memory CD4+ T cells from PBMCs. The subset: CD45RA-negative fraction. The sequence derives from a man aged 18 to 29 in good health. Some clones in this sample may be carry-over from other donors' samples.

The CDR3 loop reads CASRPGVGAYNEQFF. CDR3 DNA: TGCGCCAGCAGACCCGGGGTGGGGGCGTACAATGAGCAGTTCTTC. This chain joins TRBV5-1 and TRBJ2-1; the D gene is possibly TRBD1 (6 bases). V was trimmed by 5 bases and J by 4 bases, leaving 16 bases between them. Per germline, CDR1 SGHRS and CDR2 YFSETQ. This CDR3 contains 15 residues.